This T cell receptor (beta chain) was profiled in a study of PD-L1 blockade in urothelial cancer. The time point here: peripheral blood 6 weeks after treatment start. CDR3 length: 15 residues. V trimming: 0 bases; J trimming: 4 bases; junction bases outside the gene matches: 2. Per the germline V gene, CDR1 is SGHTS and CDR2 is YDEGEE. TCRdb keeps only in-frame clones here, not all; method: immunoSEQ multiplex PCR. There are tens of thousands of clones in the sample; approximately 85% occur only once, and approximately 1.8% lies in the top ten. This specimen consisted of PBMCs, obtained around atezolizumab (anti-PD-L1) treatment. The rearrangement links TRBV5-8 to TRBJ2-1; 9 bases map to TRBD1. This TCR was recovered from a man aged 45 to 65 with urothelial cancer. CDR3: CASSLDRGQYNEQFF. DNA of the CDR3: TGTGCCAGCAGCTTGGACAGGGGGCAATACAATGAGCAGTTCTTC.